Below are 23 T cell receptor beta chains sequenced from a single sample in a study. Tregs were sorted as CD4+CD25+CD127-/low cells. TCRdb independently ran MiXCR on the 5' RACE reads; one entry per CDR3 protein. The sample records fewer than 65,000 distinct CDR3 sequences, less than 25% being singletons. The sample comprised tumor-infiltrating Tregs sorted from the breast tumor. The receptors derive from a female donor with breast cancer.

This clonotype has ten or more counts. The chain uses TRBV6-1 and TRBJ1-2; 7 nucleotides match TRBD1. The CDR3 spans 17 residues. The trim removed 7 bases at V and 0 bases at J, leaving 14 bases unmatched. The germline gives CDR1 MNHNS, CDR2 SASEGT. The CDR3 bases are TGTGCCAGCACTAAGGGACAGTTCGGAAGGGCTAACTATGGCTACACCTTC. Its protein product is CASTKGQFGRANYGYTF.

Concerning this clonotype: A junction boundary mismatches the germline segment, possibly from a read error. The genes are TRBV6-2 or TRBV6-3 and TRBJ2-1, with D unresolved. The CDR3 has 13 amino acids. Germline-derived CDR1 and CDR2 are MNHEY and SVGEGT. The CDR3 DNA sequence: TGTGCCAGCGGTTACGGTCAGGACAATGAGCAGTTCTTC. Amino acids: CASGYGQDNEQFF.

About this clonotype itself: This could be a read error, since a much larger clone is one nucleotide away. V and J are TRBV28 and TRBJ2-5; D might be TRBD1 (5 bases). CDR1 and CDR2 from the germline V gene are MDHEN and SYDVKM. V lost 4 bases, J lost 4 bases, and 13 bases lay in between. The CDR3 length is 14 residues. The CDR3 loop is CASSCFGQGETQYF. DNA for the CDR3: TGTGCCAGCAGTTGTTTCGGGCAGGGAGAGACCCAGTACTTC.

The chain has TRBV7-2 and TRBJ2-1; 8 bases fit TRBD1. The CDR3 loop spans 14 amino acids. With 4 bases clipped from V and 7 bases from J, the junction kept 6 bases outside the gene matches. The germline CDR1 and CDR2 sequences are SGHTA and FQGNSA. The CDR3 is CASSSRQGQNEQFF. The CDR3 nucleotides read TGTGCCAGCAGCTCCCGACAGGGGCAAAATGAGCAGTTCTTC.

V usage is TRBV2 and J usage is TRBJ2-5; tentative D call: TRBD1 (6 bases). Germline V CDR1 and CDR2: SNHLY, FYNNEI. This CDR3 spans 13 amino acids. The V gene lost 4 bases and the J gene lost 1 base, with 7 bases spanning the gap. The CDR3 DNA reads as TGTGCCAGCAGTGGGACAGTCCAAGAGACCCAGTACTTC. It codes for CASSGTVQETQYF.

V and J are TRBV7-2 and TRBJ2-5; D might be TRBD1 (5 bases). This CDR3 comprises 13 residues. With 2 bases removed from V and 2 bases from J, the gap between germline ends came to 6 bases. The germline V gene encodes CDR1 SGHTA and CDR2 FQGNSA. CDR3 in DNA: TGTGCCAGCAGCTTACAGGGACAAGAGACCCAGTACTTC. The encoded protein is CASSLQGQETQYF.

This clonotype was observed once. A much larger clone differs from this one at a single base, so this may be a read error. This chain joins TRBV4-1 and TRBJ2-5; D is unresolved. The CDR3 length is 16 residues. Germline V gene sequence: CDR1 MGHRA, CDR2 YSYEKL. Trimming cost V 7 bases and J 1 base, with 19 bases left between them. The DNA for the CDR3 is TGCGCCAGCACCCATCTGGCCCTTGGATTCCAAGAGACCCAGTACTTC. This codes for CASTHLALGFQETQYF.

In this sample, this clonotype turned up a few times. This rearrangement joins TRBV28 to TRBJ1-4, with TRBD1 as a possible D gene (6 bases). The V gene lost 2 bases and the J gene lost 10 bases, with 14 bases spanning the gap. The CDR3 sequence is 14 residues long. Germline V gives CDR1 MDHEN, CDR2 SYDVKM. In DNA form, the CDR3 reads TGTGCCAGCAGTTTAAGGGACATTACTTTAAAACTGTTTTTT. It specifies CASSLRDITLKLFF.

This clonotype has just a few counts. The CDR3 nucleotides read TGCGCCAGCAGCCAAGGACAGGTTAATGAAAAACTGTTTTTT. Protein product: CASSQGQVNEKLFF. J is TRBJ1-4 and V is TRBV4-3; a weak D match, TRBD1 (6 bases). This CDR3 is 14 amino acids long. V lost 1 base and J lost 4, with 7 bases in between. Germline CDR1 is LGHNA and CDR2 is YSLEER.

This clonotype was detected a few times. The chain links TRBV20-1 to TRBJ2-3; TRBD2 is a possible D gene (6 bases). CDR1 and CDR2 from the germline V gene are DFQATT and SNEGSKA (reference sequence). Trimming stripped 6 bases from V and 0 bases from J, with 19 bases between. The CDR3 runs to 16 residues. The CDR3 reads CSATKISGTSTDTQYF. In nucleotides, the CDR3 is TGCAGTGCCACCAAAATTAGCGGTACTAGCACAGATACGCAGTATTTT.

In its sample, this clonotype was seen a few times. V is TRBV20-1 and J is TRBJ2-3; 10 nucleotides match TRBD2. Germline loops: CDR1 DFQATT, CDR2 SNEGSKA (reference sequence). The junction had 3 bases not matched to a gene; V was cut back by 5 bases and J by 1 base. CDR3 length: 14 amino acids. This chain's CDR3 is CSAWGTSGTDTQYF. The CDR3 coding sequence is TGCAGTGCTTGGGGGACTAGCGGCACAGATACGCAGTATTTT.

This rearrangement joins TRBV7-9 to TRBJ2-1; D possibly matches TRBD1 or TRBD2 (5 bases each). The germline CDR1 and CDR2 sequences are SEHNR and FQNEAQ (reference sequence). The CDR3 loop spans 13 amino acids. Deletions cut 4 bases from V and 16 bases from J, with 20 bases between. The CDR3 DNA reads as TGTGCCAGCAGCTCGCACGCCACCGGGACCCACTTCTTC. This translates into CASSSHATGTHFF.

This clonotype appeared many times. The chain uses TRBV7-2 and TRBJ2-1, with TRBD1 matching 9 bases. Per germline, CDR1 SGHTA and CDR2 FQGNSA. The CDR3 length is 15 residues. Trimming removed 1 base from V and 8 bases from J; junction bases left unmatched: 6. Written as DNA, the CDR3 is TGTGCCAGCAGCTTAGAGGACAGGGGTATAGATGAGCAGTTCTTC. As protein: CASSLEDRGIDEQFF.

This clonotype was seen more than once but under ten times. J is TRBJ1-2 and V is TRBV5-6, with TRBD1 matching 9 bases. The J segment lost 3 bases and the V segment lost 2 bases, leaving 2 bases of the junction unmatched. This CDR3 contains 14 residues. Germline V gene sequence: CDR1 SGHDT, CDR2 YYEEEE. CDR3 in amino acids: CASSFWTGDYGYTF. DNA of the CDR3: TGTGCCAGCAGCTTTTGGACAGGGGACTATGGCTACACCTTC.

The chain couples TRBV12-3 or TRBV12-4 to TRBJ2-5, with D possibly being TRBD2 (6 bases). The CDR3 is 15 amino acids. The V end was cut by 5 bases, the J end by 0 bases, with 13 bases between. In DNA form, the CDR3 reads TGTGCCAGCAGTCTAGGAGGGGCCAACCAAGAGACCCAGTACTTC. As protein: CASSLGGANQETQYF.

This clonotype has more than one count but fewer than ten. The rearrangement links TRBV20-1 to TRBJ1-1; no firm D call. The CDR3 totals 13 residues. Trimming took 3 bases from V and 1 from J, leaving 9 bases between them. Germline lookup yields CDR1 DFQATT and CDR2 SNEGSKA (reference sequence). CDR3 nucleotide sequence: TGCAGTGCTAGTTTGGCACGGAACACTGAAGCTTTCTTT. Its protein product is CSASLARNTEAFF.

This clonotype occurred a few times. The CDR3 DNA sequence: TGTGCCAGCAGTTACCAGGAGGGAAGTCACTATGGCTACACCTTC. This sequence encodes CASSYQEGSHYGYTF. This chain connects TRBV6-2 or TRBV6-3 to TRBJ1-2; no clear D gene. The germline V gene has CDR1 MNHEY and CDR2 SVGEGT. Trimming removed 2 bases from V and 3 bases from J, with 13 bases in between. The CDR3 runs to 15 residues.

This clonotype was detected a few times. The gene calls are TRBV20-1 and TRBJ2-3; possibly TRBD1 for D (5 bases). V was clipped by 4 bases and J by 1 base, with 9 bases between them. The CDR3 runs to 13 residues. Germline V gene data show CDR1 as DFQATT and CDR2 as SNEGSKA (reference sequence). The CDR3 protein is CSATRVGTDTQYF. CDR3 nucleotide sequence: TGCAGTGCTACCAGGGTGGGCACAGATACGCAGTATTTT.

V gene TRBV4-3 combines with J gene TRBJ2-1; 7 bases fit TRBD1. CDR1 and CDR2 from the germline V gene are LGHNA and YSLEER. The length of the CDR3 is 15 residues. V was clipped by 1 base and J by 8 bases; unmatched bases: 8. This CDR3 reads CASSQVDRAGDEQFF. The CDR3 nucleotides are TGCGCCAGCAGCCAAGTTGACAGGGCCGGGGATGAGCAGTTCTTC.

This clonotype was found a few times. V and J are TRBV4-2 and TRBJ1-6; D is unclear. Germline V lookup: CDR1 LGHNA, CDR2 YNFKEQ. This CDR3 has 14 residues. The V end was cut by 0 bases, the J end by 7 bases, with 7 bases between. In DNA form, the CDR3 reads TGTGCCAGCAGCCAAGAGATTGGGAATTCACCCCTCCACTTT. Its translation: CASSQEIGNSPLHF.

This clonotype came up many times. This CDR3 reads CASRGGQGSGYTF. CDR3 coding DNA: TGTGCCAGCAGGGGCGGCCAGGGAAGTGGCTACACCTTC. The rearrangement links TRBV27 to TRBJ1-2, with TRBD1 as a possible D gene (5 bases). CDR1 is MNHEY, CDR2 SMNVEV, per germline (reference sequence). The CDR3 is 13 amino acids. V lost 6 bases to trimming and J lost 7 bases, with 15 bases between them.

This clonotype was seen repeatedly, ten times or more. The chain links TRBV6-2 or TRBV6-3 to TRBJ1-5, with TRBD1 as a possible D gene (5 bases). The CDR3 totals 13 residues. The germline V and J ends were trimmed by 8 bases and 8 bases, with 16 bases remaining between them. Per germline, CDR1 MNHEY and CDR2 SVGEGT. The CDR3 sequence is CASSLGPTEPQHF. The CDR3 DNA is TGTGCCAGCTCCTTGGGGCCGACGGAGCCCCAGCATTTT.

This clonotype was seen a few times. CDR3 protein: CASSPEGNQPQHF. As DNA, the CDR3 is TGCGCCAGCAGCCCGGAGGGCAATCAGCCCCAGCATTTT. The gene calls are TRBV5-1 and TRBJ1-5; D call uncertain. This CDR3 is built from 13 residues. Germline V gives CDR1 SGHRS, CDR2 YFSETQ. V was clipped by 4 bases and J by 2 bases, with 7 bases between them.